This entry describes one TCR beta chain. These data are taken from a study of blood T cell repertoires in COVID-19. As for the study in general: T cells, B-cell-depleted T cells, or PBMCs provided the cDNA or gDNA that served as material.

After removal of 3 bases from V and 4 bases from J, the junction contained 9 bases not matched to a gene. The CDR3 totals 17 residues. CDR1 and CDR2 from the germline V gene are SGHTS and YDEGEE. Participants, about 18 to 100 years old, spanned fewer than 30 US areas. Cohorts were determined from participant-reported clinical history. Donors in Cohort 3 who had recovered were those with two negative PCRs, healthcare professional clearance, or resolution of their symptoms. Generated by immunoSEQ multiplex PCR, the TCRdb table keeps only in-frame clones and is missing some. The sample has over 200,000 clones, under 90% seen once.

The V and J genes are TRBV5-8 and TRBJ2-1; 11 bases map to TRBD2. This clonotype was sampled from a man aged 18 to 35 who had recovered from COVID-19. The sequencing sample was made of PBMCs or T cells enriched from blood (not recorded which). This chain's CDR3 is CASSSPLAGGLYNEQFF. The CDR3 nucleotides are TGTGCCAGCAGCTCCCCTCTAGCGGGGGGACTTTACAATGAGCAGTTCTTC.